This TCR beta chain was recorded in a study of blood T cell repertoires in COVID-19. Study-level background: There were acute and convalescent COVID-19 samples, and they came from the United States, Italy and Spain.

Generated by immunoSEQ multiplex PCR, the TCRdb table keeps only in-frame clones and is missing some. The table lists 70,000 or so clones, 87% of them singletons. Sequenced material: peripheral blood. This clonotype originated in a woman aged 18-29 years with acute or convalescent COVID-19.

CDR3: CASSPKASTDTQYF. In nucleotides, the CDR3 is TGTGCCAGCAGCCCGAAAGCTAGCACAGATACGCAGTATTTT. This sequence joins TRBV5-4 and TRBJ2-3; no firm D call. The CDR3 length is 14 residues. V was trimmed by 4 bases and J by 0 bases, leaving 9 bases between them. The germline V gene encodes CDR1 SGHNT and CDR2 YYREEE (reference sequence).